This is a list of T cell receptor beta chains from one sample in a study of technical replicates of blood from several donors. Sequenced by immunoSEQ multiplex PCR; TCRdb stores in-frame clones only, minus some. Among roughly 70,000 clones listed, roughly 94% were seen once. Sequencing input: T cells isolated from PBMCs. These receptor sequences come from a human donor in good health. CDR3s include the opening cysteine and the closing phenylalanine or tryptophan.

V,CDR3
TRBV7-3,CASSPGQLYGYTF
TRBV5-1,CASSSGTAGSYGYTF
TRBV6-5,CASSRLAGVGEQYF
TRBV5-5,CASSPDRTDLSTDTQYF
TRBV9,CASSVYRGNEQFF
TRBV6-5,CASSFTGELFF
TRBV6-5,CASSYGLAGLSYEQYF
TRBV5-1,CASKGSGTGSYEQYF
TRBV4-3,CASSQVGTSGYNEQFF
TRBV7-8,CASSLYARAGTGELFF
TRBV5-6,CASSFSSNTEAFF
TRBV27,CASSLRGAEAFF
TRBV6-1,CASLGQPGTEAFF
TRBV9,CASSVGKRGISYEQYF
TRBV19,CASSLGGGGYEQYF
TRBV7-3,CASSPLGGAGYGYTF
TRBV7-2,CASSPRPSQRADTQYF
TRBV14,CASSQTLSTDTQYF
TRBV28,CASSWTGVYEQYF
TRBV18,CASSLGVWRTDTQYF
TRBV6-5,CASSQTGGYQPQHF
TRBV6-1,CASSEYGTGSYNEQFF
TRBV9,CASSVALGVSGNTIYF
TRBV27,CASRPHGEGQPQHF
TRBV14,CASSQGSVGQGFYEKLFF
TRBV5-1,CASSLDGAGANVLTF
TRBV7-3,CAIWVHKTGNYGYTF
TRBV19,CASSPLDRGAYEQYF
TRBV28,CASSHRTSGSRMDTQYF
TRBV23-1,CASSRTARDRGNTGELFF
TRBV5-1,CASSRDANSMNTEAFF
TRBV4-3,CASSQGVSFQETQYF
TRBV30,CAWTGGSGGANVLTF
TRBV6-5,CASSIRQGPYGYTF
TRBV10-3,CAIWEAGGLTYNEQFF
TRBV4-3,CASSQGSMGAWRTQYF
TRBV18,CASSGTVEETQYF
TRBV13,CASSSARVTDTQYF
TRBV7-6,CASSLVSGREARWAGYNEQFF
TRBV19,CASSIEASVRLRETQYF
TRBV9,CASSVQNTEAFF
TRBV7-3,CASSFTGTSGYNEQFF
TRBV18,CASSQPGGVKGSYEQYF
TRBV9,CASSVGPHQRGYTF
TRBV27,CATTGTGYGGYTF
TRBV5-4,CASSSRGGPYEQYF
TRBV28,CASSSVYYEQYF
TRBV9,CASSVEEREIVLEQFF
TRBV27,CASSSTSETGYDEQYF
TRBV6-1,CASSELTSDQETQYF